The rows below give T cell receptor beta chains drawn from one sample of a study of blood T cell repertoires in COVID-19. The repertoire was sequenced with immunoSEQ multiplex PCR; TCRdb's copy has only in-frame clones and lacks some. The data hold approximately 150,000 clones, with 70% to 90% observed a single time. Sequencing used peripheral blood. These receptors were collected from a woman aged 80 or over with COVID-19, enrolled during active disease. The CDR3 runs from the conserved cysteine through the conserved F or W. Each record gives: V gene, D gene, clone size, J gene, CDR3 protein, CDR3 DNA. D genes are given only for firm matches. The size entry is marked missing in some rows and otherwise reads once, few, many or a size class.

v_gene: TRBV12-3/TRBV12-4; d_gene: .; abundance: once; j_gene: TRBJ1-4; CDR3aa: CASTFQGEEKLFF; CDR3nt: TGTGCCAGCACCTTCCAGGGTGAGGAAAAACTGTTTTTT
v_gene: TRBV3-1/TRBV3-2; d_gene: .; abundance: .; j_gene: TRBJ2-5; CDR3aa: CASSQAMSQYF; CDR3nt: TGTGCCAGCAGCCAAGCTATGTCCCAGTACTTC
v_gene: TRBV7-9; d_gene: .; abundance: .; j_gene: TRBJ1-4; CDR3aa: CASAQGPTNEKLFF; CDR3nt: TGTGCCAGCGCTCAGGGGCCAACTAATGAAAAACTGTTTTTT
v_gene: TRBV5-4; d_gene: TRBD1; abundance: .; j_gene: TRBJ2-7; CDR3aa: CASSSYGTGRSYEQYF; CDR3nt: TGTGCCAGCAGCTCTTACGGGACAGGGAGAAGCTACGAGCAGTACTTC
v_gene: TRBV7-2; d_gene: .; abundance: .; j_gene: TRBJ1-4; CDR3aa: CASSASSTNEKLFF; CDR3nt: TGTGCCAGCAGCGCCAGTTCAACTAATGAAAAACTGTTTTTT
v_gene: TRBV5-6; d_gene: .; abundance: .; j_gene: TRBJ2-3; CDR3aa: CASSLTRTDTQYF; CDR3nt: TGTGCCAGCAGCTTGACGCGAACAGATACGCAGTATTTT
v_gene: TRBV28; d_gene: TRBD1; abundance: .; j_gene: TRBJ1-1; CDR3aa: CASRPTTGLMNTEAFF; CDR3nt: TGTGCCAGCAGACCGACGACAGGGTTAATGAACACTGAAGCTTTCTTT
v_gene: TRBV6-5; d_gene: TRBD1; abundance: .; j_gene: TRBJ1-2; CDR3aa: CASSYSRQGNYGYTF; CDR3nt: TGTGCCAGCAGTTACTCGAGACAGGGGAACTATGGCTACACCTTC
v_gene: TRBV6-5; d_gene: TRBD1; abundance: .; j_gene: TRBJ1-2; CDR3aa: CASSFDRGEIGYTF; CDR3nt: TGTGCCAGCAGTTTCGACAGGGGGGAGATTGGCTACACCTTC
v_gene: TRBV28; d_gene: .; abundance: .; j_gene: TRBJ1-4; CDR3aa: CASSFSGDLSEKLFF; CDR3nt: TGTGCCAGCAGTTTTTCCGGGGATTTGTCTGAAAAACTGTTTTTT
v_gene: TRBV14; d_gene: TRBD2; abundance: .; j_gene: TRBJ2-7; CDR3aa: CASSQKGLAVYEQYF; CDR3nt: TGTGCCAGCAGCCAAAAGGGACTAGCGGTCTACGAGCAGTACTTC
v_gene: TRBV4-3; d_gene: TRBD2; abundance: .; j_gene: TRBJ2-2; CDR3aa: CASSPSMRWREGVHTGELFF; CDR3nt: TGCGCCAGCAGCCCTTCAATGCGCTGGCGGGAGGGCGTTCACACCGGGGAGCTGTTTTTT
v_gene: TRBV4-3; d_gene: .; abundance: .; j_gene: TRBJ1-2; CDR3aa: CASSQVGSDKAHTF; CDR3nt: TGCGCCAGCAGCCAAGTGGGGTCGGACAAAGCGCACACCTTC
v_gene: TRBV5-1; d_gene: .; abundance: .; j_gene: TRBJ1-1; CDR3aa: CASSLARGVGNTEAFF; CDR3nt: TGCGCCAGCAGCTTGGCCCGGGGGGTCGGGAACACTGAAGCTTTCTTT
v_gene: TRBV9; d_gene: .; abundance: few; j_gene: TRBJ2-7; CDR3aa: CASSVGQAPYEQYF; CDR3nt: TGTGCCAGCAGCGTAGGACAGGCCCCTTACGAGCAGTACTTC
v_gene: TRBV10-3; d_gene: TRBD1; abundance: .; j_gene: TRBJ2-1; CDR3aa: CAISDRDRDNEQFF; CDR3nt: TGTGCCATCAGTGATCGCGACAGGGACAATGAGCAGTTCTTC
v_gene: TRBV4-1; d_gene: .; abundance: few; j_gene: TRBJ2-2; CDR3aa: CASSQLLLATGELFF; CDR3nt: TGCGCCAGCAGCCAATTGCTTCTAGCCACCGGGGAGCTGTTTTTT
v_gene: TRBV4-3; d_gene: .; abundance: .; j_gene: TRBJ2-1; CDR3aa: CASSQQGMSSYNEQFF; CDR3nt: TGCGCCAGCAGCCAACAGGGAATGAGCTCCTACAATGAGCAGTTCTTC
v_gene: TRBV7-9; d_gene: .; abundance: .; j_gene: TRBJ1-5; CDR3aa: CASSPGGNQPQHF; CDR3nt: TGTGCCAGCAGCCCCGGGGGCAATCAGCCCCAGCATTTT
v_gene: TRBV25-1; d_gene: TRBD1; abundance: few; j_gene: TRBJ1-4; CDR3aa: CASSEAPDRRYNEKLFF; CDR3nt: TGTGCCAGCAGTGAAGCCCCGGACAGGAGATATAATGAAAAACTGTTTTTT
v_gene: TRBV3-1/TRBV3-2; d_gene: .; abundance: .; j_gene: TRBJ1-2; CDR3aa: CASSQVGGRYGYTF; CDR3nt: TGTGCCAGCAGCCAAGTAGGGGGAAGGTATGGCTACACCTTC
v_gene: TRBV5-4; d_gene: TRBD2; abundance: .; j_gene: TRBJ2-1; CDR3aa: CASSSRRLAGNDEQFF; CDR3nt: TGTGCCAGCAGCTCCAGACGACTAGCGGGAAACGATGAGCAGTTCTTC
v_gene: TRBV28; d_gene: TRBD2; abundance: .; j_gene: TRBJ2-1; CDR3aa: CASWASGSGREQFF; CDR3nt: TGTGCCAGTTGGGCTAGCGGGAGCGGTAGGGAGCAGTTCTTC
v_gene: TRBV5-1; d_gene: TRBD1; abundance: once; j_gene: TRBJ1-6; CDR3aa: CASSNGQGPGSPLHF; CDR3nt: TGCGCCAGCAGCAACGGACAGGGGCCAGGTTCACCCCTCCACTTT
v_gene: TRBV5-8; d_gene: .; abundance: .; j_gene: TRBJ2-7; CDR3aa: CASPVPPTDHEQYF; CDR3nt: TGTGCCAGCCCCGTTCCGCCGACAGACCACGAGCAGTACTTC
v_gene: TRBV5-1; d_gene: .; abundance: .; j_gene: TRBJ2-3; CDR3aa: CASSLGRQGNTQYF; CDR3nt: TGCGCCAGCAGCTTGGGACGCCAGGGGAATACGCAGTATTTT
v_gene: TRBV7-2; d_gene: .; abundance: .; j_gene: TRBJ1-1; CDR3aa: CASSLIFRDGRPEAFF; CDR3nt: TGTGCCAGCAGCTTAATATTCAGGGATGGGCGACCTGAAGCTTTCTTT
v_gene: TRBV6-5; d_gene: TRBD2; abundance: many; j_gene: TRBJ2-3; CDR3aa: CASSGLANTDTQYF; CDR3nt: TGTGCCAGCAGCGGACTAGCGAACACAGATACGCAGTATTTT
v_gene: TRBV7-9; d_gene: .; abundance: .; j_gene: TRBJ1-1; CDR3aa: CASRDFSNTEAFF; CDR3nt: TGTGCCAGCAGGGACTTCTCGAACACTGAAGCTTTCTTT
v_gene: TRBV7-2; d_gene: TRBD2; abundance: .; j_gene: TRBJ2-2; CDR3aa: CASSPLAGRGELFF; CDR3nt: TGTGCCAGCAGCCCACTAGCGGGAAGGGGGGAGCTGTTTTTT
v_gene: TRBV5-1; d_gene: .; abundance: .; j_gene: TRBJ1-2; CDR3aa: CASSLRSAGLSGYTF; CDR3nt: TGCGCCAGCAGCCTAAGGTCGGCAGGCCTCAGCGGCTACACCTTC
v_gene: TRBV6-2/TRBV6-3; d_gene: .; abundance: .; j_gene: TRBJ2-5; CDR3aa: CASSHSPLRVTAAKETQYF; CDR3nt: TGTGCCAGCAGTCACTCCCCTCTACGGGTCACCGCCGCCAAAGAGACCCAGTACTTC